Listed here are 6 T cell receptor beta chains from one sample, sequenced in a study of blood T cell repertoires in COVID-19 (dated by TCRdb to 2018 to 2020). Libraries were constructed by the immunoSEQ multiplex PCR assay. TCRdb holds this immuneACCESS table with in-frame rearrangements only. Some clones are missing; in checked studies, unresolved V genes explain under half, and the rest has no known cause. Present in this sample are under 200,000 clones, more than 70% of which were seen just once. The ten largest clones represent under 2% of the sample. The sequenced material came from peripheral blood. The receptors derive from a man aged 18 to 29 with active or convalescent COVID-19.

This clone has just one count. The V and J genes are TRBV6-5 and TRBJ1-6; 8 positions match TRBD1. Losses at the gene ends were 11 bases for V and 7 bases for J; bases not matched to a gene: 7. The CDR3 is made up of 13 amino acids. Germline V CDR1 and CDR2: MNHEY, SVGAGI. Here the CDR3 reads CAGRTGNNSPLHF. CDR3 bases: TGTGCCGGAAGGACAGGGAACAATTCACCCCTCCACTTT.

This clone was detected only once. This chain connects TRBV18 to TRBJ2-7; 11 bases are a match to TRBD2. This CDR3 has 15 amino acids. Germline V gives CDR1 KGHSH, CDR2 LQKENI. The ends lost 3 bases at V and 2 bases at J; junction bases unmatched: 3. For the CDR3, the DNA is TGTGCCAGCTCACCCGGGACTAGCGGAACCTACGAGCAGTACTTC. Protein: CASSPGTSGTYEQYF.

In the case of this clone: This sample also contains other DNA sequences that code for the same CDR3. This chain connects TRBV6-1 to TRBJ1-2; D gene uncertain. The CDR3 loop spans 12 amino acids. V was cut by 3 bases and J by 2 bases, with 4 bases left in between. Per the germline V gene, CDR1 is MNHNS and CDR2 is SASEGT. CDR3 sequence (DNA): TGTGCCAGCAGTGACAGAAACTATGGCTACACCTTC. Protein product: CASSDRNYGYTF.

V is TRBV28 and J is TRBJ2-7; tentatively, D is TRBD2 (6 bases). The V gene's germline CDR1 is MDHEN and CDR2 SYDVKM. The CDR3 is made up of 17 amino acids. Trimming shortened V by 6 bases and J by 1 base, and 22 bases separated the two germline ends. CDR3 residues: CASSQNRGGIGSYEQYF. DNA for the CDR3: TGTGCCAGCAGCCAAAATAGGGGCGGGATCGGATCCTACGAGCAGTACTTC. Drawing the rest from reference TRBV28 and TRBJ2-7, the complete variable domain is DVKVTQSSRYLVKRTGEKVFLECVQDMDHENMFWYRQDPGLGLRLIYFSYDVKMKEKGDIPEGYSVSREKKERFSLILESASTNQTSMYLCASSQNRGGIGSYEQYFGPGTRLTVT.

The chain combines TRBV10-3 with TRBJ1-1; D is possibly TRBD1 (5 bases). Trimming stripped 4 bases from V and 0 bases from J, with 9 bases between. CDR3 length equals 14 residues. Germline V gene data show CDR1 as ENHRY and CDR2 as SYGVKD. CDR3 DNA sequence: TGTGCCATCAGTGGGCAGGGCCTGAACACTGAAGCTTTCTTT. Translation gives CAISGQGLNTEAFF.

V usage is TRBV7-9 and J usage is TRBJ1-2, with 11 bases fitting TRBD1. CDR1 and CDR2 (germline): SEHNR, FQNEAQ (reference sequence). With 3 bases clipped from V and 5 bases from J, the junction kept 8 bases outside the gene matches. This CDR3 is 16 amino acids long. The DNA for the CDR3 is TGTGCCAGCAGCTTTCGTGGACAGGGGGCTGGGTATGGCTACACCTTC. It is translated as CASSFRGQGAGYGYTF. Complete variable domain (other parts from reference TRBV7-9 and TRBJ1-2): DTGVSQNPRHKITKRGQNVTFRCDPISEHNRLYWYRQTLGQGPEFLTYFQNEAQLEKSRLLSDRFSAERPKGSFSTLEIQRTEQGDSAMYLCASSFRGQGAGYGYTFGSGTRLTVV.